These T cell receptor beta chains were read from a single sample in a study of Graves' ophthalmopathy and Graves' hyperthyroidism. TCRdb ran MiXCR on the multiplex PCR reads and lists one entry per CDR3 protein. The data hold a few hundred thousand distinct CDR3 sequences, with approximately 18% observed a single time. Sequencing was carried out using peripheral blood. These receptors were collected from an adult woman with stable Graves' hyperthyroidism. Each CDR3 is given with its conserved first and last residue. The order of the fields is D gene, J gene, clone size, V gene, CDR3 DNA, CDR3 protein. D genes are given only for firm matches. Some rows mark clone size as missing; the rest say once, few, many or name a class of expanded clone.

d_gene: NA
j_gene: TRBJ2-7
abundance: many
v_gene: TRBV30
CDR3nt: TGTGCCTGGAGTGTAAGAGGCTACGAGCAGTACTTC
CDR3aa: CAWSVRGYEQYF

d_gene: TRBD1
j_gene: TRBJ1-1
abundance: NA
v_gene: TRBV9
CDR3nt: TGTGCCAGCAGCGTAGGACAGGGGAAATTCACTGAAGCTTTCTTT
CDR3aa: CASSVGQGKFTEAFF

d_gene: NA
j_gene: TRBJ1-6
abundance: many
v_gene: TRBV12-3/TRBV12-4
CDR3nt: TGTGCCAGCAGTTCGGGCGGTTCACCCCTCCACTTT
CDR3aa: CASSSGGSPLHF

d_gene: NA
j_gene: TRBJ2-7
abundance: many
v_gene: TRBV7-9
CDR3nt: TGTGCCAGCAGCTTAGTCTCATTGACCGTTCAGTACTTC
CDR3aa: CASSLVSLTVQYF

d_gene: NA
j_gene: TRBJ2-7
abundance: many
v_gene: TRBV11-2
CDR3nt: TGTGCCAGCAGCCGCCTAGTAGGTCGTAGGAGCTCCTACGAGCAGTACTTC
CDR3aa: CASSRLVGRRSSYEQYF

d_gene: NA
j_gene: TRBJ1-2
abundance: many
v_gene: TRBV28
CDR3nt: TGTGCCAGCGGCACAGGGACTGACTATGGCTACACCTTC
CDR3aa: CASGTGTDYGYTF

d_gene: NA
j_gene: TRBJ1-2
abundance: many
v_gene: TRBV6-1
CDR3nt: TGTGCCAGCAGCACGGACGGCCACGGGGGCTATGGCTACACCTTC
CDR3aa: CASSTDGHGGYGYTF

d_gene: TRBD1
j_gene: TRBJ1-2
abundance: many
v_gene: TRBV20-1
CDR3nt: TGCAGTGCTCCTCTATTGGGACAGGGGGATACCGGGGACGGCTACACCTTC
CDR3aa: CSAPLLGQGDTGDGYTF

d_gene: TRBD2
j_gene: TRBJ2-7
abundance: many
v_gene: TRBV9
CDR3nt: TGTGCCAGCAGCGCCGGACTAGCGGTATACGAGCAGTACTTC
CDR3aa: CASSAGLAVYEQYF

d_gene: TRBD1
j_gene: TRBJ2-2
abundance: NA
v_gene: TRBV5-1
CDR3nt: TGCGCCAGCAGCTTGGGGCCGGGACAGGGGGCCGGGGAGCTGTTTTTT
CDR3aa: CASSLGPGQGAGELFF

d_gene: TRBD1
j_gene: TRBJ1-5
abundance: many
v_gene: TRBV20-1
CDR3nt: TGCAGTGCTAGGGAGACAGGGGCAAGCAATCAGCCCCAGCATTTT
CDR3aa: CSARETGASNQPQHF

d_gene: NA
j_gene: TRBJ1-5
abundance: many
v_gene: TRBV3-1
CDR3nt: TGTGCCAGCAGCCCCCACCCAATCATGCCCCAGCATTTT
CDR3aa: CASSPHPIMPQHF

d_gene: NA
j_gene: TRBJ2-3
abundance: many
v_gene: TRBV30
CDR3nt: TGTGCCTTAGACCGGCCCCCGATATATACGCAGTATTTT
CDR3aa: CALDRPPIYTQYF

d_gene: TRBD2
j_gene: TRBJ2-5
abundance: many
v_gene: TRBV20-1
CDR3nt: TGCAGTGCTAGACTAGCGGGAAGTCAAGAGACCCAGTACTTC
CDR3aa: CSARLAGSQETQYF

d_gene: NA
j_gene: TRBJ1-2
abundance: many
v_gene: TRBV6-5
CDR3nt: TGTGCCAGCAGTTACCATAGACAGCTCTCCTATGGCTACACCTTC
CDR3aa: CASSYHRQLSYGYTF

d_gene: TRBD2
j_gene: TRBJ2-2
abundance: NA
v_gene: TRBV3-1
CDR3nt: TGTGCCAGCAGCCAGCCAGCGGGAGGGGCCGGGGAGCTGTTTTTT
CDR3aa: CASSQPAGGAGELFF

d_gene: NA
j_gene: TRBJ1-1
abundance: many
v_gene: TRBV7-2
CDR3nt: TGTGCCAGCAGCTTAACATTCCTCGGGGGTGTGGCTTTCTTT
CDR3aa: CASSLTFLGGVAFF

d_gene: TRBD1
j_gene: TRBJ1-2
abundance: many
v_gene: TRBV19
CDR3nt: TGTGCCAGTAGTTCGCGCACGTCCGGGACAGTTCTGGGGACACATGGCTACACCTTC
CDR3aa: CASSSRTSGTVLGTHGYTF

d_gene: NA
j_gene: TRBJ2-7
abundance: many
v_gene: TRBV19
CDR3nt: TGTGCCAGTAGTATCGGGACGGGATCCTACGAGCAGTACTTC
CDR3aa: CASSIGTGSYEQYF

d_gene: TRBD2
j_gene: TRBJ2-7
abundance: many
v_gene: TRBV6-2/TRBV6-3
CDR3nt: TGTGCCAGCACCGAAAGCGGGAGGTCCGGACGGTACTTC
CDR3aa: CASTESGRSGRYF

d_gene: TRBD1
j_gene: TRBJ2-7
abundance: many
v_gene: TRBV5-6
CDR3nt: TGTGCCAGCAGCTTGGCCGACAGGGCGGAAACCTACGAGCAGTACTTC
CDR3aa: CASSLADRAETYEQYF

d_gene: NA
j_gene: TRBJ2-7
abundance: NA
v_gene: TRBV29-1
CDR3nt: TGCAGCGTTGTCGTCACCGCACTGGACGAGCAGTACTTC
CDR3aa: CSVVVTALDEQYF

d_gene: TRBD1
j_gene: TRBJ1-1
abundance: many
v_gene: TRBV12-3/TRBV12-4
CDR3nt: TGTGCCAGCACCAAACAGGGGGCGGACACTGAAGCTTTCTTT
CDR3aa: CASTKQGADTEAFF

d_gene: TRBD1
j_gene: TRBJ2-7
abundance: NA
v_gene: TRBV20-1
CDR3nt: TGCAGTGCTAGAGATCCCCCGGACAGGAGTGGCGAGCAGTACTTC
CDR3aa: CSARDPPDRSGEQYF

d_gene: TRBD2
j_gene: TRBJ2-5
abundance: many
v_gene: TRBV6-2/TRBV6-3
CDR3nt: TGTGCCAGCAGTTACCCGTCGGGAGCGGGAGGACAAGAGACCCAGTACTTC
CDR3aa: CASSYPSGAGGQETQYF

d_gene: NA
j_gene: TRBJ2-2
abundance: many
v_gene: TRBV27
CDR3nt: TGTGCCAGCAGTTTCAACAGGAACACCGGGGAGCTGTTTTTT
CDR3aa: CASSFNRNTGELFF

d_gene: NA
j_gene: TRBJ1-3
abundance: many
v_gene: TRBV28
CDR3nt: TGTGCCAGCAGTGAAGGGCAGCTCTCTGGAAACACCATATATTTT
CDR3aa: CASSEGQLSGNTIYF

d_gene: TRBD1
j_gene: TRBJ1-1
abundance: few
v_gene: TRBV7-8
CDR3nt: TGTGCCAGCAGCTCAAGAACAGGGGTGGGGAACACTGAAGCTTTCTTT
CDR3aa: CASSSRTGVGNTEAFF

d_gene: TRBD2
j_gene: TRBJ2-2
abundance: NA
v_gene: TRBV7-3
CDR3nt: TGTGCCAGCAGCTTAATGGGGGGACTAGCGGGGGATCGGACCGGGGAGCTGTTTTTT
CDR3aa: CASSLMGGLAGDRTGELFF

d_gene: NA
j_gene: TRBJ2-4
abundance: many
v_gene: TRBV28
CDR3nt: TGTGCCAGCACCGACGGGCTGGGGGCCAAAAACATTCAGTACTTC
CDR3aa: CASTDGLGAKNIQYF

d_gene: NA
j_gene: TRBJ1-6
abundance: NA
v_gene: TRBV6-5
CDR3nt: TGTGCCAGCAGTTGGGACGGGAACTCCTATAATTCACCCCTCCACTTT
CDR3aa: CASSWDGNSYNSPLHF

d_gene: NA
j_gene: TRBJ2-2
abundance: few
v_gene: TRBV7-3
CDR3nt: TGTGCCAGCAGCCCGGCCTTGGTGGGGACCGGGGAGCTGTTTTTT
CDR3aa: CASSPALVGTGELFF

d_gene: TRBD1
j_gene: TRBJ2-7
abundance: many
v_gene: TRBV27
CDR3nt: TGTGCCAGCAGTTTACGGGGACAGGGGGCCGGCTCCTACGAGCAGTACTTC
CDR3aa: CASSLRGQGAGSYEQYF

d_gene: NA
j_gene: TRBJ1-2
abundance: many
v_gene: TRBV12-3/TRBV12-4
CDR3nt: TGTGCCAGCAGCCTCAGGGAAGGAGGCTACACCTTC
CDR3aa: CASSLREGGYTF

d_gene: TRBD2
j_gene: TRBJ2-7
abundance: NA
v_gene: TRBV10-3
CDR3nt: TGTGCCACCGGGACTAGCGCAACGAACTACGAGCAGTACTTC
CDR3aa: CATGTSATNYEQYF

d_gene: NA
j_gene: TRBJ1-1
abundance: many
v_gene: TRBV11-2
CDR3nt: TGTGCCAGCAGCTTAGGAGTTGGGGGGTACACTGAAGCTTTCTTT
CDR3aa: CASSLGVGGYTEAFF

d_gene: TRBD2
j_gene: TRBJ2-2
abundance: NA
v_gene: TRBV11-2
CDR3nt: TGTGCCAGCAGCTTGGGACTAGCGGGAGGGAAAAACACCGGGGAGCTGTTTTTT
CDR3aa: CASSLGLAGGKNTGELFF

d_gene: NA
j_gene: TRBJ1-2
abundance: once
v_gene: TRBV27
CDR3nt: TGTGCCAGCAGACCCCGGGGGGTAGACTATGGCTACACCTTC
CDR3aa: CASRPRGVDYGYTF

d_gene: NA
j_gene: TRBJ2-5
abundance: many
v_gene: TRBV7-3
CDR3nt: TGTGCCAGCAGCTTTGGCATCCAAGAGACCCAGTACTTC
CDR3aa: CASSFGIQETQYF

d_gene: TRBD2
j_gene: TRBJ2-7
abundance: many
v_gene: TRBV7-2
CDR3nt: TGTGCCAGCATTAAAGCCCGGCTAGCGGTCTCCTACGAGCAGTACTTC
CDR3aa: CASIKARLAVSYEQYF

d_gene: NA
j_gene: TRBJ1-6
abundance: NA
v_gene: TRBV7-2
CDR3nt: TGTGCCAGCAGCCTGACCGGGACGTCCCTTTCAATGTCACCCCTCCACTTT
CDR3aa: CASSLTGTSLSMSPLHF

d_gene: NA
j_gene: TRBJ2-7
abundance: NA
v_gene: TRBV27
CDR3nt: TGTGCCAGCCCGCCCCCTGACACTTACTACGAGCAGTACTTC
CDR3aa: CASPPPDTYYEQYF

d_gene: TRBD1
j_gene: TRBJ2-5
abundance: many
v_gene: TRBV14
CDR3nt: TGTGCCAGCAGCCAAGGTGCCGGGACAGGGGATCTGGAGACCCAGTACTTC
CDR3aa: CASSQGAGTGDLETQYF

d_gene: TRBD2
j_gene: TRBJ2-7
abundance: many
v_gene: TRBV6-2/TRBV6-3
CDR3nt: TGTGCCAGCAGTCGCGGACTAGCCGGCGAGCAGTACTTC
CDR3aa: CASSRGLAGEQYF

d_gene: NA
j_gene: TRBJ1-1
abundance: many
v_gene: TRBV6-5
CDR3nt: TGTGCCAGCAGTTACTCGACAACTATGAACACTGAAGCTTTCTTT
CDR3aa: CASSYSTTMNTEAFF

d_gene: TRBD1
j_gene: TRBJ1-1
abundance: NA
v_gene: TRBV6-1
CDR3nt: TGTGCCATAGGGCAGGGGGCAGACACTGAAGCTTTCTTT
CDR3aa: CAIGQGADTEAFF